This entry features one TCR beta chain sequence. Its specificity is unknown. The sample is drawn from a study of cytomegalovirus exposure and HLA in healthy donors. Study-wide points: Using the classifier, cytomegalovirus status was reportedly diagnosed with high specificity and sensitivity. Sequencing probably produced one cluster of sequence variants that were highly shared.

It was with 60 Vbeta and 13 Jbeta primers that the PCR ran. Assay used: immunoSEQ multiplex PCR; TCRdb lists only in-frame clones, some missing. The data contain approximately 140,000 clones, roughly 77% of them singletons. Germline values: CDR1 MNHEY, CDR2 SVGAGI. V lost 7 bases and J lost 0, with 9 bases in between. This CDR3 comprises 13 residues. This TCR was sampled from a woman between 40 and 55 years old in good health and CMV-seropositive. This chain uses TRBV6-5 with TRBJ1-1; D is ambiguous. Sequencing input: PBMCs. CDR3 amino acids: CASKHSLNTEAFF. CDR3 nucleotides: TGTGCCAGCAAGCACAGCTTGAACACTGAAGCTTTCTTT.